This entry lists 8 T cell receptor beta chains sequenced from one sample in a study of response to subunit inactivated influenza vaccine. MiXCR, run by TCRdb on the RT-PCR reads, gives a single entry per CDR3 protein. The sample yields roughly 700,000 distinct CDR3 sequences, roughly 14% seen once. The sample consisted of PBMCs from blood, taken 14 days before vaccination. Source of these receptors: a man over 45 who received an inactivated influenza vaccine.

This clonotype appeared many times. The J gene is TRBJ2-1, the V gene TRBV6-1, with 9 bases that match TRBD2. This CDR3 has 15 amino acids. J gave up 3 bases and V 11 bases, and 11 bases lay outside the gene matches. Germline V CDR1 and CDR2: MNHNS, SASEGT. The CDR3 sequence: CASFWVAGVYNEQFF. CDR3 coding DNA: TGTGCCTCTTTTTGGGTAGCGGGAGTCTACAATGAGCAGTTCTTC.

V gene TRBV10-3 combines with J gene TRBJ1-2; no clear D. Germline V gene data show CDR1 as ENHRY and CDR2 as SYGVKD. The CDR3 totals 14 residues. V gave up 3 bases and J gave up 4 bases, with 12 bases separating them. The DNA of the CDR3 is TGTGCCATCAGTGAAGTTAGGGCGTCCTATGGCTACACCTTC. Translation: CAISEVRASYGYTF.

There are a few counts of this clonotype. The chain employs TRBV6-5 and TRBJ2-1, with no clear D. The germline V and J ends were trimmed by 4 bases and 7 bases, with 17 bases remaining between them. The CDR3 loop spans 15 amino acids. Germline V gene sequence: CDR1 MNHEY, CDR2 SVGAGI. In DNA, the CDR3 is TGTGCCAGCAGTTTTTTTTCGGGTCTGGAAAATGAGCAGTTCTTC. This translates into CASSFFSGLENEQFF.

The V gene is TRBV7-7, the J gene TRBJ2-3; the match to TRBD2 covers 12 bases. V lost 5 bases to trimming and J lost 9 bases; unmatched junction nucleotides: 9. Looked up from germline, CDR1 is SSHAT and CDR2 is FNYEAQ (reference sequence). CDR3 length: 15 residues. CDR3 residues: CASSQTSGSIGTQYF. DNA for the CDR3: TGTGCCAGCAGCCAGACTAGCGGGAGTATCGGGACGCAGTATTTT.

This clonotype was observed a few times. The CDR3 DNA is TGTGCCAGTAGCCCTACTCGAGGGGGGAGCTCCTACAATGAGCAGTTCTTC. Translation gives CASSPTRGGSSYNEQFF. The chain combines TRBV19 with TRBJ2-1, with D tentatively TRBD1 or TRBD2 (6 bases each). Germline values: CDR1 LNHDA, CDR2 SQIVND (reference sequence). CDR3 length equals 17 residues. Trimming removed 6 bases from V and 0 bases from J, with 18 bases in between.

This clonotype showed up just a few times. CDR3 DNA: TGTGCCAGCAGCTTAATGACGTCGAACACTGAAGCTTTCTTT. Protein product: CASSLMTSNTEAFF. The chain recombines TRBV7-9 with TRBJ1-1; the D is unclear. The germline V and J ends were trimmed by 2 bases and 1 base, with 8 bases remaining between them. Per germline, CDR1 SEHNR and CDR2 FQNEAQ (reference sequence). The CDR3 sequence is 14 residues long.

This clonotype was counted at least ten times. The rearrangement joins TRBV12-3 or TRBV12-4 to TRBJ2-1; 11 positions agree with TRBD2. The ends lost 3 bases at V and 5 bases at J; junction bases unmatched: 3. The CDR3 is 15 residues long. The chain's CDR3 is CASSFSLAGDNEQFF. The CDR3 coding sequence is TGTGCCAGCAGTTTTTCACTAGCGGGGGACAATGAGCAGTTCTTC.

This clonotype has more than one count but fewer than ten. The V call is TRBV11-2, the J call TRBJ1-5; the D gene is possibly TRBD1 (6 bases). V was pared by 3 bases and J by 3 bases, with 12 bases between. The CDR3 covers 15 residues. CDR1 and CDR2 from the germline V gene are SGHAT and FQNNGV. The DNA of the CDR3 is TGTGCCAGCAGCTTTTCCCAGGGGTTCAATCAGCCCCAGCATTTT. Residues: CASSFSQGFNQPQHF.